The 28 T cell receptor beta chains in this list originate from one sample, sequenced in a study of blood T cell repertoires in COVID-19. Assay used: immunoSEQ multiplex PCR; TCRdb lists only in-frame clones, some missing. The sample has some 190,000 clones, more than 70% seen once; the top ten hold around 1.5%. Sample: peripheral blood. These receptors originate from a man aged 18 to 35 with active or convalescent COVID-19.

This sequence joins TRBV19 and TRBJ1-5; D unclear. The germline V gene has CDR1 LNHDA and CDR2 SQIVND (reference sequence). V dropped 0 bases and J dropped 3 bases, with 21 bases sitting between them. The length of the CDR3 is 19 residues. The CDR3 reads CASSIDLRSDTLDNQPQHF. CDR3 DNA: TGTGCCAGTAGTATAGATCTTCGTTCCGACACCCTCGACAATCAGCCCCAGCATTTT.

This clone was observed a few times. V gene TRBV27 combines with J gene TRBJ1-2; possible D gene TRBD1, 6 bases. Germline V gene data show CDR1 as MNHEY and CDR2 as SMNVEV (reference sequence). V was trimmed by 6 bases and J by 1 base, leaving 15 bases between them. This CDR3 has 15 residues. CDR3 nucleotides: TGTGCCAGCAGGCGAATTGGACAGCTTAACTATGGCTACACCTTC. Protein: CASRRIGQLNYGYTF.

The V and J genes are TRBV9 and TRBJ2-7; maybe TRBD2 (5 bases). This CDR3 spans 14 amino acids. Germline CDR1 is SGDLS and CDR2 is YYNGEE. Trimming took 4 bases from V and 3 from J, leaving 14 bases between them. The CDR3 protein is CASSTHYAGYEQYF. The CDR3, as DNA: TGTGCCAGCAGCACACATTATGCGGGCTACGAGCAGTACTTC.

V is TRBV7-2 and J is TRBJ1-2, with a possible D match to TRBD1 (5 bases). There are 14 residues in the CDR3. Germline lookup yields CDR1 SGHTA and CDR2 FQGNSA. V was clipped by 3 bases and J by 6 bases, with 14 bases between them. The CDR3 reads CASSLAGTANGYTF. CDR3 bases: TGTGCCAGCAGCTTGGCCGGGACTGCTAATGGCTACACCTTC.

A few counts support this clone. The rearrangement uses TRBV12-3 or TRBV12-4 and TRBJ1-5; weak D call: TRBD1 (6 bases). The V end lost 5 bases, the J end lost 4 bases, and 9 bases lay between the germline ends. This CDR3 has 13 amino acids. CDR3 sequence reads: CASSEQGNQPQHF. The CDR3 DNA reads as TGTGCCAGCAGTGAACAGGGAAATCAGCCCCAGCATTTT.

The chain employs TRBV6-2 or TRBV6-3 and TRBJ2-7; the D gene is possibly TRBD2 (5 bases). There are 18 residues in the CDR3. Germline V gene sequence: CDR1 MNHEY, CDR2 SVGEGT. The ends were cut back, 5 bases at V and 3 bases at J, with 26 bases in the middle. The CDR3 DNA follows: TGTGCCAGCAGTCCACCGGCCCATAGAAGCGGATCCGTCTACGAGCAGTACTTC. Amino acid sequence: CASSPPAHRSGSVYEQYF.

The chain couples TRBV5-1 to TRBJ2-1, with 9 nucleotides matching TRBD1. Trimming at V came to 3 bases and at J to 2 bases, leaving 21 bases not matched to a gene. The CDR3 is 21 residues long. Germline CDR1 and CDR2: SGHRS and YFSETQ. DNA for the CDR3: TGCGCCAGCAGCTCTGGGCAAACGACCACAGGGGGCGGACTCCCCTACAATGAGCAGTTCTTC. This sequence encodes CASSSGQTTTGGGLPYNEQFF.

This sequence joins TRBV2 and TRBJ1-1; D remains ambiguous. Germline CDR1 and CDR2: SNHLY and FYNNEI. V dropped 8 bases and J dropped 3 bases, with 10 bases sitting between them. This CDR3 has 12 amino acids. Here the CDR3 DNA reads TGTGCCAGCTCCGGCGAGGACACTGAAGCTTTCTTT. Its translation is CASSGEDTEAFF.

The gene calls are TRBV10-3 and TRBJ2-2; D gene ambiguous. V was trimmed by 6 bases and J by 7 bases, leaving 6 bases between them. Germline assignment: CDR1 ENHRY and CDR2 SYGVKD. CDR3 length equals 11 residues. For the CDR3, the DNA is TGTGCCATCAGCGGTAGCGGGGAGCTGTTTTTT. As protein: CAISGSGELFF.

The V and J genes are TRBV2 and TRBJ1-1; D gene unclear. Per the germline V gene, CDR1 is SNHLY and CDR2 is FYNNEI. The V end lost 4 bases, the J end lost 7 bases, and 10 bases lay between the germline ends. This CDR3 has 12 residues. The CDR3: CASSVGRHEAFF. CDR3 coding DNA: TGTGCCAGCAGTGTAGGCAGACATGAAGCTTTCTTT.

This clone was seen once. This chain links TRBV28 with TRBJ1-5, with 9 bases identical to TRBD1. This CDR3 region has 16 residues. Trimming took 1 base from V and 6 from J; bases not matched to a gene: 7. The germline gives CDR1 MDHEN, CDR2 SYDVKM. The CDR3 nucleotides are TGTGCCAGCAGTTTATACCGCTCGACAGGGGGTCAGCCCCAGCATTTT. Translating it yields CASSLYRSTGGQPQHF.

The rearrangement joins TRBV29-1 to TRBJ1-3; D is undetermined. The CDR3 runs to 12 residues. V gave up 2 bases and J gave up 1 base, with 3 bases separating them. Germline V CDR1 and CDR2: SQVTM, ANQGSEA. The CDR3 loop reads CSVEQSGNTIYF. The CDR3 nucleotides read TGCAGCGTTGAACAATCTGGAAACACCATATATTTT. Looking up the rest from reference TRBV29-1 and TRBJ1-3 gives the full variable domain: SAVISQKPSRDICQRGTSLTIQCQVDSQVTMMFWYRQQPGQSLTLIATANQGSEATYESGFVIDKFPISRPNLTFSTLTVSNMSPEDSSIYLCSVEQSGNTIYFGEGSWLTVV.

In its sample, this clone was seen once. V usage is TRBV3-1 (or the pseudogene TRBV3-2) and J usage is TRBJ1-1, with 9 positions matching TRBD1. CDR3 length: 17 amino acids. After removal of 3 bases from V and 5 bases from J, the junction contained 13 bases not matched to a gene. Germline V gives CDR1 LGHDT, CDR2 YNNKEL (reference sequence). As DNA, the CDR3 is TGTGCCAGCAGCCACGGAGACTGGACAGGGGCGAAGACTGAAGCTTTCTTT. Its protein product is CASSHGDWTGAKTEAFF.

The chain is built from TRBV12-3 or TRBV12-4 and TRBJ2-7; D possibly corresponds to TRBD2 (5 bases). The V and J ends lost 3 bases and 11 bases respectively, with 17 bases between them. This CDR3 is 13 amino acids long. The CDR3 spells CASSFMAGGEKYF. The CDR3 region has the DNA TGTGCCAGCAGTTTTATGGCAGGAGGTGAAAAGTACTTC.

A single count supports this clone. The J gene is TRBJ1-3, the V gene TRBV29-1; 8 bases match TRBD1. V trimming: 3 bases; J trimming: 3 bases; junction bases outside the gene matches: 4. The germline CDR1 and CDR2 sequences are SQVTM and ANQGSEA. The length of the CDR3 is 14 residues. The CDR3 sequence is CSVEGDRGGNTIYF. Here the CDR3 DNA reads TGCAGCGTTGAGGGCGACAGGGGTGGAAACACCATATATTTT.

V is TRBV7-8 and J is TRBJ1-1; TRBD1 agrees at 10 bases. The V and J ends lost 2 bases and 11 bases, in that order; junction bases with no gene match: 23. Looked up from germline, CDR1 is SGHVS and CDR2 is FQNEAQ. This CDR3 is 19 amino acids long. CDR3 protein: CASSLPSLGADRGLSEAFF. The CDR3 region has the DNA TGTGCCAGCAGCTTACCCTCTTTGGGGGCTGACAGGGGGCTGAGTGAGGCTTTCTTT.

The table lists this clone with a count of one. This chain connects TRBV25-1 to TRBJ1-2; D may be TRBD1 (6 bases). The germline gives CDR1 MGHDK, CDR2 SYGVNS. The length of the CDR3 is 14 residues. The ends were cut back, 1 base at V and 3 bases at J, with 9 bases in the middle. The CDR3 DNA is TGTGCCAGCAGTGAATGGGGGGGCGACTATGGCTACACCTTC. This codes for CASSEWGGDYGYTF.

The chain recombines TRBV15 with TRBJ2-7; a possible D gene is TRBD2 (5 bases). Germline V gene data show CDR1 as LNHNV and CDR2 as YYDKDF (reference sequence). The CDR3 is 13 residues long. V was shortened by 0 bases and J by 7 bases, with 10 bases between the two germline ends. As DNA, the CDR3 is TGTGCCACCAGCAGAGAGGGAGATCTGGAGCAGTACTTC. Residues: CATSREGDLEQYF.

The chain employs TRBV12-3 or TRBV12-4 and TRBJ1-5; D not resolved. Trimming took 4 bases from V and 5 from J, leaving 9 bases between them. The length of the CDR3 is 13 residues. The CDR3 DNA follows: TGTGCCAGCAGTTCCCTACGGGATCAGCCCCAGCATTTT. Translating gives CASSSLRDQPQHF.

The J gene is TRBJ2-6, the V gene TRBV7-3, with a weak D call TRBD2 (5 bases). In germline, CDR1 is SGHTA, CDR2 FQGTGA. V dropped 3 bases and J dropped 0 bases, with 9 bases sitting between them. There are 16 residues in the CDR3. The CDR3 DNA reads TGTGCCAGCAGCTTGCTAGGGAGCTCTGGGGCCAACGTCCTGACTTTC. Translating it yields CASSLLGSSGANVLTF.

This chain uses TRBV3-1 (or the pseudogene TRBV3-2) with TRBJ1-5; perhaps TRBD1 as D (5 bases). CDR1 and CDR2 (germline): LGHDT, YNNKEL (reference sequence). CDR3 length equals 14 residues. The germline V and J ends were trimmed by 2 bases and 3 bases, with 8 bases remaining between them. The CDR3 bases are TGTGCCAGCAGCCAACAGGGCTTCAATCAGCCCCAGCATTTT. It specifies CASSQQGFNQPQHF.

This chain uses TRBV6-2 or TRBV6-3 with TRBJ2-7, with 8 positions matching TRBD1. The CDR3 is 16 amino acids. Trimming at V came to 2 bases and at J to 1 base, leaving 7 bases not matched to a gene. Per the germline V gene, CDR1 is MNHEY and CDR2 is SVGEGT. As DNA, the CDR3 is TGTGCCAGCAGTTACCCTCAGGGGGCTGGGTCCTACGAGCAGTACTTC. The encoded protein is CASSYPQGAGSYEQYF.

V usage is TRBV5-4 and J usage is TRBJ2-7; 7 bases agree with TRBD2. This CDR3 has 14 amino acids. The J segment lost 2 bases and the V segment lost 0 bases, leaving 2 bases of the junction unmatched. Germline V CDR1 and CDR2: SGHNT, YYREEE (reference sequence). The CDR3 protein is CASSLGGSPYEQYF. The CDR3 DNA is TGTGCCAGCAGCTTGGGCGGGAGCCCCTACGAGCAGTACTTC.

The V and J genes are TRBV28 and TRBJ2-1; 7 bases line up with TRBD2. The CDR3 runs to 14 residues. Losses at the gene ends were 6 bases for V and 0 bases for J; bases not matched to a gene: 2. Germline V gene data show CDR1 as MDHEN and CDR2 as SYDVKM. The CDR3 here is CASRGTNSYNEQFF. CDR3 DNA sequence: TGTGCCAGCAGAGGGACTAACTCCTACAATGAGCAGTTCTTC.

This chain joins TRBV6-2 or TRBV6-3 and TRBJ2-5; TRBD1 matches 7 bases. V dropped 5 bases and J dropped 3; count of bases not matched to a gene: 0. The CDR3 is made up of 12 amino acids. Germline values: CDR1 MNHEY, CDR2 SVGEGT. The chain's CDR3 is CASSQGEETQYF. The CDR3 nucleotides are TGTGCCAGCAGTCAGGGGGAAGAGACCCAGTACTTC.

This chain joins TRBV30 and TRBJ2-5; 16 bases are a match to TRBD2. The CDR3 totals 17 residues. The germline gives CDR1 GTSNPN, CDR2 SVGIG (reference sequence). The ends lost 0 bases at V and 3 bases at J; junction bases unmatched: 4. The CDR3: CAWSVPGLAGGEETQYF. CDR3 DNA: TGTGCCTGGAGTGTACCGGGACTAGCGGGAGGGGAAGAGACCCAGTACTTC.

CDR3 DNA: TGTGCCAGCAGCCAAGTCGGGGGGGTTACCGGGGAGCTGTTTTTT. Protein product: CASSQVGGVTGELFF. The chain carries TRBV4-2 and TRBJ2-2, with 8 bases aligning to TRBD2. This CDR3 region has 15 residues. J gave up 5 bases and V 1 base, and 3 bases lay outside the gene matches. CDR1 is LGHNA, CDR2 YNFKEQ, per germline.

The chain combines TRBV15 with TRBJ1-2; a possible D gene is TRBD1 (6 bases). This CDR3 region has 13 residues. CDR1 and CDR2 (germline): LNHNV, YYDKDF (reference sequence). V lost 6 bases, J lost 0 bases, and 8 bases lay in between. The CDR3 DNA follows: TGTGCCACCAGGGACAGCGCTAACTATGGCTACACCTTC. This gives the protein CATRDSANYGYTF.